A single sample gave rise to the 9 T cell receptor beta chains below, sequenced in a study of shared clonotypes between healthy human individuals. Sequencing was performed with immunoSEQ multiplex PCR; in TCRdb, only in-frame clones are kept and a portion is missing. The repertoire holds around 430,000 clones, with 79% as singletons. Sample: PBMCs. The source is a middle-aged woman in good health. Some clones in this sample may be carry-over from other donors' samples.

This chain joins TRBV7-2 and TRBJ2-3; D may be TRBD2 (6 bases). Germline V gene data show CDR1 as SGHTA and CDR2 as FQGNSA. The ends were cut back, 1 base at V and 5 bases at J, with 16 bases in the middle. The CDR3 has 16 amino acids. In nucleotides, the CDR3 is TGTGCCAGCAGCTTAGAATTCCGCGGAGGGGTAGATACGCAGTATTTT. Protein: CASSLEFRGGVDTQYF.

CDR3 DNA sequence: TGTGCCAGCAGCTCACGTACTAATGAAAAACTGTTTTTT. Amino acids: CASSSRTNEKLFF. The rearrangement links TRBV11-2 to TRBJ1-4, with unresolved D. The CDR3 is 13 residues long. CDR1 is SGHAT, CDR2 FQNNGV, per germline. Trimming stripped 4 bases from V and 2 bases from J, with 5 bases between.

This clone was observed a few times. The CDR3 spells CATSRGAGRGSGNTIYF. CDR3 DNA sequence: TGTGCCACCAGCAGAGGGGCCGGGAGGGGCTCTGGAAACACCATATATTTT. The V gene is TRBV15, the J gene TRBJ1-3; perhaps TRBD1 as D (5 bases). V shed 1 base and J shed 0 bases, with 13 bases lying between them. CDR1 is LNHNV, CDR2 YYDKDF, per germline (reference sequence). This CDR3 is 17 amino acids long.

With respect to this clone: A read error likely explains this, since a far larger clone differs by one base. The same CDR3 arises from other DNA sequences in this sample as well. The V gene is TRBV9, the J gene TRBJ2-7, with 10 bases identical to TRBD2. The germline V gene has CDR1 SGDLS and CDR2 YYNGEE. The CDR3 runs 14 residues. J gave up 3 bases and V 0 bases, and 0 bases lay outside the gene matches. For the CDR3, the DNA is TGTGCCAGCAGCGTAGGGACTAGCGGCTACGAGCAGTACTTC. It encodes CASSVGTSGYEQYF.

On this clone: This CDR3 is also generated by other DNA sequences in the sample. The J gene is TRBJ2-3, the V gene TRBV2, with 11 bases lining up with TRBD2. With 8 bases clipped from V and 5 bases from J, the junction kept 6 bases outside the gene matches. From germline, CDR1 is SNHLY and CDR2 FYNNEI. This CDR3 comprises 14 residues. The CDR3 coding sequence is TGTGCCAGCTCATATAGCGGGGGGGGAGATACGCAGTATTTT. It encodes CASSYSGGGDTQYF.

The rearrangement joins TRBV11-1 to TRBJ2-5, with 10 bases matching TRBD2. Germline CDR1 reads SGHAT; CDR2 reads FQDESV (reference sequence). Trimming cost V 1 base and J 1 base; bases outside gene matches: 3. The CDR3 consists of 16 residues. CDR3 region: CASSLGLAGFQETQYF. DNA of the CDR3: TGTGCCAGCAGCTTAGGACTAGCGGGCTTCCAAGAGACCCAGTACTTC.

V is TRBV5-4 and J is TRBJ2-7, with a possible D match to TRBD1 (6 bases). Germline lookup yields CDR1 SGHNT and CDR2 YYREEE (reference sequence). V was clipped by 0 bases and J by 4 bases, with 11 bases between them. The CDR3 runs 14 residues. CDR3 protein: CASSLGGTLYEQYF. The CDR3 nucleotides are TGTGCCAGCAGCTTGGGAGGGACACTTTACGAGCAGTACTTC.

CDR3 coding DNA: TGTGCCAGCAGTGCGGGACTAGCGGGAGGTGGGGTTAGCACAGATACGCAGTATTTT. It specifies CASSAGLAGGGVSTDTQYF. The chain couples TRBV6-1 to TRBJ2-3; the match to TRBD2 covers 15 bases. Germline values: CDR1 MNHNS, CDR2 SASEGT. Trimming removed 4 bases from V and 0 bases from J; junction bases left unmatched: 8. The CDR3 covers 19 residues.

This clone was seen more than once but under ten times. The rearrangement joins TRBV30 to TRBJ1-1; the D is unclear. This CDR3 has 13 amino acids. With 4 bases removed from V and 1 base from J, the gap between germline ends came to 10 bases. Germline V lookup: CDR1 GTSNPN, CDR2 SVGIG (reference sequence). The CDR3 sequence is CAWNRLGNTEAFF. The CDR3, as DNA: TGTGCCTGGAATCGGCTGGGGAACACTGAAGCTTTCTTT.